The rows below give T cell receptor beta chains drawn from one sample of a study of T cells after yellow fever vaccination. MiXCR was run by TCRdb on the 5' RACE reads, yielding one entry per CDR3 protein. The sample carries roughly 500,000 distinct CDR3 sequences, roughly a fifth recorded once. The source material was PBMCs, sampled 15 days after the yellow fever booster vaccination. All receptors come from a man aged 25 to 40 who received the YFV17D yellow fever vaccine. Each CDR3 is given with its conserved first and last residue. D genes are given only for firm matches. The size field is filled for only some rows; it gives once, few, many or a size class.

>-|TRBV3-1|TRBJ1-2|-
TGTGCCAGCAGCCAAGATTTTGGCTACACCTTC
CASSQDFGYTF
>-|TRBV6-5|TRBJ2-1|TRBD2
TGTGCCAGCAGCCCTGGGACTAGCGGGATCTGGAATGAGCAGTTCTTC
CASSPGTSGIWNEQFF
>few|TRBV5-4|TRBJ2-3|TRBD2
TGTGCCAGCAGCGCGGGACTAGCGGGGACAGATACGCAGTATTTT
CASSAGLAGTDTQYF
>few|TRBV2|TRBJ2-1|TRBD2
TGTGCCAGCAAGAGGAGGACTAGCGGGAGCGATGAGCAGTTCTTC
CASKRRTSGSDEQFF
>-|TRBV5-1|TRBJ2-3|-
TGCGCCAGCAGCTACACATTGGATACGCAGTATTTT
CASSYTLDTQYF
>-|TRBV7-2|TRBJ1-2|TRBD1
TGTGCCAGCAGCTCGACAGGGGGCGACCGCTACACCTTC
CASSSTGGDRYTF
>few|TRBV29-1|TRBJ2-7|-
TGCAGCGTTGGCTTGGACTACGAGCAGTACTTC
CSVGLDYEQYF
>-|TRBV7-9|TRBJ1-2|TRBD1
TGTGCCAGCAGCTCCGGCTCCCCGGGACAGAGCTATGGCTACACCTTC
CASSSGSPGQSYGYTF
>-|TRBV7-2|TRBJ2-1|-
TGTGCCAGCAGCGAGATGGCGGGACCCTACAATGAGCAGTTCTTC
CASSEMAGPYNEQFF
>-|TRBV11-2|TRBJ2-3|TRBD1
TGTGCCAGCAGCCTCAACCGGGACAGGGGAGTCGATACGCAGTATTTT
CASSLNRDRGVDTQYF
>few|TRBV12-3/TRBV12-4|TRBJ1-5|-
TGTGCCAGCGGGGGGAGTTGGAATCAGCCCCAGCATTTT
CASGGSWNQPQHF
>-|TRBV12-3/TRBV12-4|TRBJ1-1|-
TGTGCCAGCAGTGTGGCCCAAGAGGCGGTTGAAGCTTTCTTT
CASSVAQEAVEAFF
>few|TRBV7-8|TRBJ1-1|-
TGTGCCAGCAGCTTAGTTACCGGACAGCTGAACACTGAAGCTTTCTTT
CASSLVTGQLNTEAFF
>few|TRBV7-2|TRBJ2-2|TRBD2
TGTGCCAGCAGCTCACCCCTAGCGGGAGGGCCGGCCGGGGAGCTGTTTTTT
CASSSPLAGGPAGELFF
>many|TRBV7-2|TRBJ2-2|-
TGTGCCAGCAGCTTAATTACCGGGGAGCTGTTTTTT
CASSLITGELFF
>few|TRBV20-1|TRBJ2-5|TRBD2
TGCAGTGCTATACCTCTTAGCGGGAGGGTCCAAGAGACCCAGTACTTC
CSAIPLSGRVQETQYF